This note documents a single T cell receptor (beta chain) sequence. Its antigen is as yet unknown. Produced via immunoSEQ multiplex PCR; TCRdb's table is partial and in-frame only. The sample shows about 33,000 clones, more than 70% of them seen only once. The entry originates in a study of T cells in tumors after PD-1 blockade. The overall study: Patients had no prior checkpoint blockade, systemic immunosuppressants, or anti-cancer therapy within 4 weeks. Daily vismodegib 150 mg continued in a subset of anti-PD-1-treated patients.

Findings of the study overall: Peripheral recruitment is suggested, as some novel exhausted tumor clones were in pre-treatment blood.

The CDR3 runs 14 residues. Germline values: CDR1 SGHNT, CDR2 YYREEE (reference sequence). V gave up 2 bases and J gave up 5 bases; unmatched junction bases: 5. Input was roughly 550 ng to 6,500 ng of genomic DNA from tumor or blood. The material was PBMCs, obtained before anti-PD-1 treatment. This TCR derives from a human donor with basal cell carcinoma. The chain uses TRBV5-4 and TRBJ2-5, with TRBD1 matching 8 bases. The CDR3 is CASSLGRGLETQYF. The CDR3 DNA reads TGTGCCAGCAGCTTAGGCAGGGGGCTGGAGACCCAGTACTTC.